This is a list of T cell receptor beta chains from one sample in a study of graft-versus-host responses after intestinal transplantation. Assay used: immunoSEQ multiplex PCR; TCRdb lists only in-frame clones, some missing. Of around 25,000 clones listed, approximately 93% are singletons. The input for sequencing was PBMCs, taken 156 days after intestinal transplant. The source of these receptors is a human patient who received an intestinal transplant, so some T cells may come from the graft donor. The CDR3 runs from the conserved cysteine through the conserved F or W. The D gene is left open where the match is weak. Rows give clone size only sometimes, using once, few, many, or a class for an expanded clone.

V	D	J	size	CDR3	DNA
TRBV4-1	NA	TRBJ2-1	NA	CASRGIEEGNNEQFF	TGCGCCAGCAGGGGGATCGAGGAAGGGAACAATGAGCAGTTCTTC
TRBV27	NA	TRBJ2-7	NA	CATKQGREQYF	TGTGCTACTAAACAGGGCCGCGAGCAGTACTTC
TRBV5-8	NA	TRBJ1-6	NA	CASSFGAGYSPLHF	TGTGCCAGCAGCTTCGGCGCTGGGTATTCACCCCTCCACTTT
TRBV29-1	TRBD2	TRBJ2-5	NA	CSGASGSQETQYF	TGCAGCGGGGCTAGCGGGAGCCAAGAGACCCAGTACTTC
TRBV28	TRBD2	TRBJ2-1	NA	CASSNQGLAGVREQFF	TGTGCCAGCAGTAACCAGGGACTAGCGGGAGTTCGGGAGCAGTTCTTC
TRBV28	NA	TRBJ1-4	NA	CASRGPNNEKLFF	TGTGCCAGCAGGGGGCCAAATAATGAAAAACTGTTTTTT
TRBV19	NA	TRBJ2-7	NA	CASSMSLAGVLEQYF	TGTGCCAGTAGTATGTCTTTGGCAGGGGTCCTCGAGCAGTACTTC
TRBV28	NA	TRBJ2-7	NA	CASSHGGGRPYEQYF	TGTGCCAGCAGTCATGGGGGCGGGAGACCCTACGAGCAGTACTTC
TRBV6-1	NA	TRBJ2-5	NA	CASSEAWQSKETQYF	TGTGCCAGCAGTGAAGCTTGGCAGTCAAAAGAGACCCAGTACTTC
TRBV7-9	TRBD2	TRBJ2-1	NA	CASSLRLARSSYNEQFF	TGTGCCAGCAGCCTCAGACTAGCGCGCAGCTCCTACAATGAGCAGTTCTTC
TRBV19	NA	TRBJ1-4	NA	CASSVGVGEKLFF	TGCGCCAGTAGTGTCGGGGTAGGGGAAAAACTGTTTTTT
TRBV30	TRBD1	TRBJ1-3	NA	CAWRDREGNTIYF	TGTGCCTGGAGGGACAGGGAAGGAAACACCATATATTTT
TRBV5-1	NA	TRBJ1-6	NA	CASSQIPLRDPYNSPLHF	TGCGCCAGCAGTCAGATACCGCTCAGGGACCCCTATAATTCACCCCTCCACTTT
TRBV19	TRBD1	TRBJ1-1	once	CASRTGSSNTEAFF	TGTGCCAGTAGGACAGGGAGCTCGAACACTGAAGCTTTCTTT
TRBV30	NA	TRBJ2-5	once	CAWRDRQETQYF	TGTGCCTGGAGGGACAGACAAGAGACCCAGTACTTC
TRBV7-2	NA	TRBJ2-7	NA	CASSWGLSYEQYF	TGTGCCAGCAGTTGGGGGCTCTCCTACGAGCAGTACTTC
TRBV27	NA	TRBJ2-2	NA	CASSLSETGELFF	TGTGCCAGCAGTTTATCGGAAACGGGGGAGCTGTTTTTT
TRBV5-4	NA	TRBJ2-3	NA	CASSFRGTDTQYF	TGTGCCAGCAGCTTTCGGGGCACAGATACGCAGTATTTT
TRBV7-9	NA	TRBJ1-1	NA	CASRKTENTEAFF	TGTGCCAGCAGAAAGACAGAGAACACTGAAGCTTTCTTT
TRBV21-1	NA	TRBJ2-3	NA	CASSMPLGVGADTQYF	TGTGCCAGCAGCATGCCGCTTGGTGTCGGTGCAGATACGCAGTATTTT
TRBV2	TRBD1	TRBJ1-3	NA	CASSRDSFYSGNTIYF	TGTGCCAGCAGTCGGGACAGCTTCTACTCTGGAAACACCATATATTTT
TRBV5-1	NA	TRBJ2-2	NA	CASSLGHANTGELFF	TGCGCCAGCAGCCTCGGACACGCGAACACCGGGGAGCTGTTTTTT
TRBV11-2	TRBD2	TRBJ2-3	once	CASSLSLAGGPEDTQYF	TGTGCCAGCAGCTTGAGTTTAGCGGGGGGGCCAGAAGATACGCAGTATTTT
TRBV11-2	NA	TRBJ2-7	NA	CASGNDGGPSYEQYF	TGTGCCAGCGGAAACGACGGGGGGCCCTCCTACGAGCAGTACTTC
TRBV6-5	NA	TRBJ1-1	NA	CASSADWNTEAFF	TGTGCCAGCAGCGCTGACTGGAACACTGAAGCTTTCTTT
TRBV27	NA	TRBJ1-1	once	CASSLLSVGRLNTEAFF	TGTGCCAGCAGTTTATTATCCGTTGGCAGGTTGAACACTGAAGCTTTCTTT